This entry concerns a single T cell receptor (beta chain). Germline V gene lookup returns CDR1 MNHNY and CDR2 SVGAGI (reference sequence). V was clipped by 5 bases and J by 3 bases, with 7 bases between them. The CDR3 is 12 amino acids. The sample comes from a study of blood T cell repertoires in COVID-19. Across the whole study: COVID-19 samples, acute and convalescent, were from the United States, Italy and Spain. PBMCs, B-cell-depleted T cells, or T cells provided the cDNA or gDNA that made up the material.

In the authors' workflow: Amplified reference gene primers provided the basis for estimating nucleated cell counts. The data were produced by immunoSEQ multiplex PCR, yet TCRdb's version contains in-frame clones alone and is incomplete. For V, J and clone size, that table is used; D and trimming come from the DNA. Of 98,000 or so clones listed, about 89% are singletons. The sample taken for sequencing was peripheral blood. This sequence originates from a human donor in a cohort sampled during active COVID-19. J is TRBJ1-2 and V is TRBV6-6; D possibly corresponds to TRBD1 (6 bases). The CDR3 coding sequence is TGTGCCAGCAGTGAGGGGGACTATGGCTACACCTTC. Translation gives CASSEGDYGYTF.